The 26 T cell receptor beta chains presented below share a single source sample, sequenced in a study of Graves' ophthalmopathy and Graves' hyperthyroidism. The authors amplified TCR beta CDR3 regions from RNA transcripts. Scientists carried out first-round RT-PCR using HTBI primers and then a second-round multiplex PCR. Via MiXCR, TCRdb re-called the multiplex PCR reads, giving one row per CDR3 protein. The data show 650,000 to 900,000 distinct CDR3 sequences, 35% to 50% seen once. The specimen sequenced was peripheral blood. The receptors stem from an adult man with Graves' ophthalmopathy.

This clonotype was counted ten times or more. CDR3 nucleotide sequence: TGTGCCAGCAGCGCCGGACAGAATCCGACCTACGAGCAGTACTTC. Translated, it gives CASSAGQNPTYEQYF. This sequence joins TRBV9 and TRBJ2-7; a weak D match, TRBD1 (6 bases). Germline CDR1 is SGDLS and CDR2 is YYNGEE. Trimming pared 3 bases from V and 2 bases from J, leaving 15 bases between. This CDR3 has 15 residues.

Remarks on this clonotype: A much larger clone differs by one base, so this may be a read error. The chain uses TRBV5-1 and TRBJ2-2, with D uncertain. The CDR3 length is 14 residues. Looked up from germline, CDR1 is SGHRS and CDR2 is YFSETQ. The CDR3 loop reads CASSLGLDTRELFF. CDR3 in DNA: TGCGCCAGCAGCTTGGGCCTCGACACCCGGGAGCTGTTTTTT.

J is TRBJ1-5 and V is TRBV2; D is undetermined. The ends were cut back, 0 bases at V and 13 bases at J, with 1 base in the middle. Germline V CDR1 and CDR2: SNHLY, FYNNEI. The CDR3 has 9 amino acids. The CDR3: CASSEAQHF. DNA of the CDR3: TGTGCCAGCAGTGAAGCGCAGCATTTT.

The chain employs TRBV7-4 and TRBJ2-1; D remains ambiguous. Germline assignment: CDR1 SGHVT and CDR2 SQSDAQ. The CDR3 length is 12 residues. V was shortened by 2 bases and J by 9 bases, with 8 bases between the two germline ends. CDR3 coding DNA: TGTGCCAGCAGCTTACCCCCGGGTGAGCAGTTCTTC. It encodes CASSLPPGEQFF.

This clonotype has a count of ten or more. The CDR3 DNA reads as TGCAGCGTCCGGGACAGGGCCACCTACGAGCAGTACTTC. Translated, it gives CSVRDRATYEQYF. The J gene is TRBJ2-7, the V gene TRBV29-1; 9 nucleotides line up with TRBD1. CDR1 SQVTM and CDR2 ANQGSEA come from the germline V gene. The V and J ends lost 6 bases and 2 bases, in that order; junction bases with no gene match: 5. The CDR3 is 13 residues long.

The chain uses TRBV29-1 and TRBJ1-6; 9 bases fit TRBD1. V lost 6 bases, J lost 9 bases, and 6 bases stayed unmatched. CDR3 length: 13 residues. The germline V gene encodes CDR1 SQVTM and CDR2 ANQGSEA. CDR3 in amino acids: CSVRGTGSSPLHF. The CDR3 DNA follows: TGCAGCGTCCGGGGGACAGGGTCTTCACCCCTCCACTTT.

A single count supports this clonotype. V gene TRBV6-5 combines with J gene TRBJ1-3, with 9 bases fitting TRBD1. Unmatched junction bases numbered 11, after V lost 6 bases and J lost 8 bases. The CDR3 extends over 15 amino acids. The germline gives CDR1 MNHEY, CDR2 SVGAGI. For the CDR3, the DNA is TGTGCCAGCAGCTACCTAGGGGGACAGGGATACACCATATATTTT. Its translation: CASSYLGGQGYTIYF.

This clonotype was recorded a few times. The junction differs from germline at one of its ends, possibly a read error. The J gene is TRBJ1-5, the V gene TRBV24-1; 7 nucleotides agree with TRBD1. The CDR3 is made up of 14 amino acids. CDR1 and CDR2 (germline): KGHDR, SFDVKD. DNA of the CDR3: TGTGCCAGCAGTCGAGCACAGGGGCAACAGCCCCAGCATTTT. It is translated as CASSRAQGQQPQHF.

A remark on this clonotype: A much larger clone is a single base away; this may be a read error. The rearrangement uses TRBV10-2 and TRBJ1-1; D remains unclear. The V and J ends lost 7 bases and 0 bases respectively, with 9 bases between them. CDR3 size: 13 residues. Germline V gene lookup returns CDR1 WSHSY and CDR2 SAAADI. CDR3 amino acids: CASKEEMNTEAFF. CDR3 DNA sequence: TGCGCCAGCAAAGAGGAGATGAACACTGAAGCTTTCTTT.

Concerning this clonotype itself: With a much larger clone just one base away, this may be a read error. The V and J genes are TRBV2 and TRBJ1-3, with a tentative D call TRBD1 (5 bases). The CDR3 contains 16 residues. The ends were cut back, 3 bases at V and 2 bases at J, with 14 bases in the middle. Germline loops: CDR1 SNHLY, CDR2 FYNNEI. CDR3 DNA sequence: TGTGCCAGCAGTGAGCACAGGCCTAACCCTGGAAACACCATATATTTT. It translates to CASSEHRPNPGNTIYF. Complete variable domain (other parts from reference TRBV2 and TRBJ1-3): EPEVTQTPSHQVTQMGQEVILRCVPISNHLYFYWYRQILGQKVEFLVSFYNNEISEKSEIFDDQFSVERPDGSNFTLKIRSTKLEDSAMYFCASSEHRPNPGNTIYFGEGSWLTVV.

V and J are TRBV14 and TRBJ2-5; D may correspond to TRBD1 or TRBD2 (6 bases each). The CDR3 is 13 residues long. The V gene lost 3 bases and the J gene lost 5 bases, with 10 bases spanning the gap. Germline CDR1 reads SGHDN; CDR2 reads FVKESK. CDR3 DNA sequence: TGTGCCAGCAGCCAGACTAGGGGGGAGACCCAGTACTTC. Translation gives CASSQTRGETQYF.

The chain uses TRBV12-3 or TRBV12-4 and TRBJ1-4, with D perhaps TRBD1 (5 bases). There are 14 residues in the CDR3. Trimming shortened V by 5 bases and J by 8 bases, and 15 bases separated the two germline ends. In DNA, the CDR3 is TGTGCCAGCAGTATGGGACGGGGAGAAGAAAAACTGTTTTTT. This codes for CASSMGRGEEKLFF.

In this sample, this clonotype turned up many times. V usage is TRBV7-8 and J usage is TRBJ1-2; D might be TRBD1 (6 bases). The CDR3 spans 13 residues. Germline V gives CDR1 SGHVS, CDR2 FQNEAQ. V lost 4 bases and J 4 bases, leaving 10 bases between the germline ends. The CDR3, as DNA: TGTGCCAGCAGCTCAGGGGTGGGCTATGGCTACACCTTC. Residues: CASSSGVGYGYTF.

This clonotype was recorded many times. The chain couples TRBV29-1 to TRBJ1-4; possible D gene TRBD1, 5 bases. The CDR3 is 12 amino acids. Per germline, CDR1 SQVTM and CDR2 ANQGSEA. Trimming removed 7 bases at V and 3 bases at J, with 9 bases between. In DNA, the CDR3 is TGCAGCGCTCGGGGGGCTAATGAAAAACTGTTTTTT. Translated: CSARGANEKLFF.

The chain carries TRBV14 and TRBJ1-1; weak D call: TRBD1 (5 bases). Looked up from germline, CDR1 is SGHDN and CDR2 is FVKESK. V gave up 1 base and J gave up 11 bases, with 11 bases separating them. CDR3 length equals 12 residues. The CDR3: CASSQGGRVAFF. The CDR3 region has the DNA TGTGCCAGCAGCCAAGGGGGCAGGGTGGCTTTCTTT.

Written as DNA, the CDR3 is TGCAGCGCGGGACAGGGGGTGTACCCCTACGAGCAGTACTTC. This gives the protein CSAGQGVYPYEQYF. The chain recombines TRBV29-1 with TRBJ2-7; the match to TRBD1 covers 11 bases. Trimming took 7 bases from V and 2 from J; bases not matched to a gene: 7. Germline lookup yields CDR1 SQVTM and CDR2 ANQGSEA. The CDR3 runs to 14 residues.

This clonotype was picked up many times. The chain employs TRBV10-3 and TRBJ1-5; possible D gene TRBD1, 5 bases. V lost 0 bases and J lost 1, with 7 bases in between. The CDR3 has 15 amino acids. CDR1 ENHRY and CDR2 SYGVKD come from the germline V gene. The chain's CDR3 is CAISESGRSNQPQHF. In nucleotides, the CDR3 is TGTGCCATCAGTGAGTCGGGACGGAGCAATCAGCCCCAGCATTTT.

This clonotype occurred a few times. This chain links TRBV7-3 with TRBJ2-7; 9 nucleotides line up with TRBD2. CDR1 SGHTA and CDR2 FQGTGA come from the germline V gene. CDR3 length: 15 amino acids. V lost 5 bases, J lost 3 bases, and 8 bases stayed unmatched. The CDR3 DNA follows: TGTGCCAGCAGCCCAGGGGCTAGCGGGGTCTACGAGCAGTACTTC. It specifies CASSPGASGVYEQYF.

This chain joins TRBV10-3 and TRBJ2-5, with a possible D match to TRBD1 (6 bases). The CDR3 sequence is 13 residues long. V was trimmed by 10 bases and J by 4 bases, leaving 16 bases between them. CDR1 is ENHRY and CDR2 is SYGVKD in the germline V gene. Here the CDR3 DNA reads TGTGCCAGCTCACCAGGGGCGCGAGAGACCCAGTACTTC. The encoded protein is CASSPGARETQYF.

This clonotype was seen repeatedly, ten times or more. This chain links TRBV20-1 with TRBJ1-2; the match to TRBD1 covers 7 bases. J gave up 4 bases and V 4 bases, and 3 bases lay outside the gene matches. Germline CDR1 reads DFQATT; CDR2 reads SNEGSKA (reference sequence). The CDR3 is 12 residues long. The CDR3 region is CSAKGQIYGYTF. DNA of the CDR3: TGCAGTGCTAAGGGACAGATCTATGGCTACACCTTC.

This clonotype was seen only a few times. The CDR3 carries no conserved terminal phenylalanine or tryptophan, so it likely arises from a read error. The rearrangement uses TRBV7-9 and TRBJ2-5; 10 bases match TRBD2. J was trimmed by 5 bases and V by 5 bases; bases with no gene match: 17. The germline CDR1 and CDR2 sequences are SEHNR and FQNEAQ (reference sequence). There are 18 residues in the CDR3. The CDR3 is CASSRSSGRRMTRETQYV. The CDR3 DNA is TGTGCCAGCAGCCGAAGTAGCGGGAGGCGCATGACACGCGAGACCCAGTACGTC.

Concerning this clonotype: Sequence at one end of the junction differs from germline and may be a read error. The CDR3 protein is CASSLVGTGKETQYF. CDR3 coding DNA: TGTGCCAGCAGCTTAGTGGGCACAGGGAAAGAGACCCAGTACTTC. V usage is TRBV15 and J usage is TRBJ2-5, with D possibly being TRBD1 (6 bases). Germline V gives CDR1 LNHNV, CDR2 YYDKDF (reference sequence). The CDR3 consists of 15 residues. Using reference TRBV15 and TRBJ2-5 for the parts outside the CDR3, the full variable domain is DAMVIQNPRYQVTQFGKPVTLSCSQTLNHNVMYWYQQKSSQAPKLLFHYYDKDFNNEADTPDNFQSRRPNTSFCFLDIRSPGLGDTAMYLCASSLVGTGKETQYFGPGTRLLVL.

This clonotype was recorded a few times. The V gene is TRBV7-9, the J gene TRBJ2-6; 7 nucleotides agree with TRBD1. The CDR3 extends over 15 amino acids. Losses at the gene ends were 6 bases for V and 4 bases for J; bases not matched to a gene: 6. Germline-derived CDR1 and CDR2 are SEHNR and FQNEAQ (reference sequence). The CDR3 sequence: CASSPTGVGANVLTF. For the CDR3, the DNA is TGTGCCAGCAGTCCTACAGGGGTGGGGGCCAACGTCCTGACTTTC.

This chain joins TRBV24-1 and TRBJ1-5, with 9 bases matching TRBD1. CDR1 is KGHDR and CDR2 is SFDVKD in the germline V gene. The CDR3 covers 15 residues. The DNA for the CDR3 is TGTGCTAGAGATGCCCGGGGGACAGGGTATCAGCCCCAGCATTTT. This codes for CARDARGTGYQPQHF.

The sample holds many counts of this clonotype. The chain carries TRBV12-3 or TRBV12-4 and TRBJ2-6; no definite D call. CDR3 size: 13 residues. Between the trimmed V and J ends, which lost 8 bases and 0 bases, there was a span of 5 bases. This CDR3 is CASASSGANVLTF. DNA of the CDR3: TGTGCCAGCGCGTCCTCTGGGGCCAACGTCCTGACTTTC.

This clonotype was seen just once. CDR3 in DNA: TGTGCCAGTATCCAGGCTGGGGTAAACATTCAGTACTTC. It encodes CASIQAGVNIQYF. The V and J genes are TRBV19 and TRBJ2-4; D is unclear. The CDR3 loop spans 13 amino acids. The V gene's germline CDR1 is LNHDA and CDR2 SQIVND (reference sequence). V dropped 7 bases and J dropped 6 bases, with 13 bases sitting between them.